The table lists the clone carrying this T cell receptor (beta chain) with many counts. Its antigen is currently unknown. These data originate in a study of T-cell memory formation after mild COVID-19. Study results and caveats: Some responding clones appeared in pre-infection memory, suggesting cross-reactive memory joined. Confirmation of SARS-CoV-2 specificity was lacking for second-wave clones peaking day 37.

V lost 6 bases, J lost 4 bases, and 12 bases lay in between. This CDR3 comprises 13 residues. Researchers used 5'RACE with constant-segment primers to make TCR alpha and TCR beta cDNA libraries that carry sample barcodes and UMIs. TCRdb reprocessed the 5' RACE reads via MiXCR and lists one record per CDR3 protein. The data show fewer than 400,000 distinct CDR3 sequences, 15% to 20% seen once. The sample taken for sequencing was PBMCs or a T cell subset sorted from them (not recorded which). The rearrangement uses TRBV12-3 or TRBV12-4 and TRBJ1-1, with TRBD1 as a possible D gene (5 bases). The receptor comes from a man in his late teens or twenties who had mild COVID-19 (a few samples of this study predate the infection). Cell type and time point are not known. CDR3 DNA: TGTGCCAGCAGCCACCGGGGGGGCACTGAAGCTTTCTTT. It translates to CASSHRGGTEAFF.